The 12 T cell receptor beta chains given below trace back to one sample, sequenced in a study of OX40 agonist ivuxolimab in advanced cancers. The table came from immunoSEQ multiplex PCR; TCRdb's copy has only in-frame clones and leaves some out. The repertoire consists of roughly 45,000 clones, with over 60% occurring once and the leading ten covering 7.9%. The source was CD4+ or CD8+ T cells sorted from blood, collected in a trial of the OX40 agonist ivuxolimab. These receptors all come from an adult with an advanced solid tumor such as melanoma, head and neck, liver or kidney cancer.

The V gene is TRBV10-1, the J gene TRBJ2-3; D is unclear. Per the germline V gene, CDR1 is WNHNN and CDR2 is SYGVQD (reference sequence). The CDR3 contains 13 residues. Between the trimmed V and J ends, which lost 10 bases and 8 bases, there was a span of 19 bases. The DNA of the CDR3 is TGCGCCACTTCACAATCACGGCTAGGTACGCAGTATTTT. Amino acids: CATSQSRLGTQYF.

V usage is TRBV2 and J usage is TRBJ1-5; the match to TRBD1 covers 7 bases. This CDR3 is built from 15 residues. The germline CDR1 and CDR2 sequences are SNHLY and FYNNEI. V was clipped by 6 bases and J by 1 base; unmatched bases: 6. Here the CDR3 reads CASRGTAGSNQPQHF. The CDR3 nucleotides are TGTGCCAGCAGGGGGACAGCGGGGAGCAATCAGCCCCAGCATTTT.

The chain is built from TRBV21-1 and TRBJ2-5; no check of the table's D call, TRBD1, against the DNA was made. TRBV21-1 is given as a pseudogene. The CDR3 length is 16 residues. CDR3 bases: TGTGCCAGCAGCAAAGTCGCGGGACAGGGGACGGAGACCCAGTACTTC. This translates into CASSKVAGQGTETQYF.

This clone is large within its sample. The chain uses TRBV29-1 and TRBJ2-5; 9 nucleotides align to TRBD2. The CDR3 runs 15 residues. Germline V gene lookup returns CDR1 SQVTM and CDR2 ANQGSEA. With 2 bases clipped from V and 4 bases from J, the junction kept 8 bases outside the gene matches. The CDR3 nucleotides read TGCAGCGTTGAATCCATAGCGGGAGTCTCAGAGACCCAGTACTTC. This gives the protein CSVESIAGVSETQYF.

The chain has TRBV19 and TRBJ2-2, with TRBD1 identical over 9 bases. J lost 5 bases, V lost 2 bases, and 6 bases had no gene match. Germline CDR1 and CDR2: LNHDA and SQIVND (reference sequence). The CDR3 loop spans 16 amino acids. The CDR3 region is CASSIMGQGKTGELFF. Written as DNA, the CDR3 is TGTGCCAGTAGTATAATGGGACAGGGAAAAACCGGGGAGCTGTTTTTT.

The V call is TRBV19, the J call TRBJ2-1; 11 bases map to TRBD2. The CDR3 runs 16 residues. V was pared by 1 base and J by 4 bases, with 3 bases of the junction left unmatched. Germline V gene sequence: CDR1 LNHDA, CDR2 SQIVND (reference sequence). DNA of the CDR3: TGTGCCAGTAGTATAGGGCTAGCGGGAGGTTACAATGAGCAGTTCTTC. This codes for CASSIGLAGGYNEQFF.

The chain is built from TRBV11-2 and TRBJ2-7; 7 positions match TRBD2. The CDR3 is made up of 13 amino acids. CDR1 and CDR2 (germline): SGHAT, FQNNGV. J gave up 4 bases and V 3 bases, and 3 bases lay outside the gene matches. CDR3 coding DNA: TGTGCCAGCAGCTTTCCTAGCGGTTACGAGCAGTACTTC. Protein sequence: CASSFPSGYEQYF.

The V gene is TRBV5-4, the J gene TRBJ1-5; 12 nucleotides match TRBD1. The germline CDR1 and CDR2 sequences are SGHNT and YYREEE (reference sequence). V dropped 0 bases and J dropped 2; count of bases not matched to a gene: 3. CDR3 length: 17 residues. The CDR3 reads CASSLGGQGAGNQPQHF. The CDR3 bases are TGTGCCAGCAGCTTGGGGGGACAGGGGGCCGGCAATCAGCCCCAGCATTTT.

This chain joins TRBV5-1 and TRBJ1-2; the D gene is possibly TRBD1 (6 bases). CDR3 length: 15 amino acids. V lost 5 bases and J 4 bases, leaving 18 bases between the germline ends. Germline V gene sequence: CDR1 SGHRS, CDR2 YFSETQ. CDR3 DNA: TGCGCCAGCAGACGACAGGTTAGGTCAGGCTATGGCTACACCTTC. Translation gives CASRRQVRSGYGYTF.

The chain couples TRBV2 to TRBJ1-1; D is possibly TRBD1 (5 bases). Germline values: CDR1 SNHLY, CDR2 FYNNEI. This CDR3 contains 15 residues. Between the trimmed V and J ends, which lost 1 base and 1 base, there was a span of 10 bases. This CDR3 is CASSEGRQGNTEAFF. The CDR3 DNA sequence: TGTGCCAGCAGTGAAGGTAGGCAGGGGAACACTGAAGCTTTCTTT.

V gene TRBV7-9 combines with J gene TRBJ2-2; 8 nucleotides line up with TRBD1. After removal of 0 bases from V and 4 bases from J, the junction contained 4 bases not matched to a gene. The CDR3 sequence is 16 residues long. The germline gives CDR1 SEHNR, CDR2 FQNEAQ (reference sequence). Here the CDR3 DNA reads TGTGCCAGCAGCTTAGCGGGTGGACAGGGCACCGGGGAGCTGTTTTTT. Its protein is CASSLAGGQGTGELFF.

This clone was counted only a few times. The chain combines TRBV6-6 with TRBJ1-6; D gene unclear. Germline CDR1 and CDR2: MNHNY and SVGAGI (reference sequence). V dropped 8 bases and J dropped 7 bases, with 9 bases sitting between them. CDR3 length equals 12 residues. CDR3 coding DNA: TGTGCCAGCCAGAGCTGGAATTCACCCCTCCACTTT. As protein: CASQSWNSPLHF.